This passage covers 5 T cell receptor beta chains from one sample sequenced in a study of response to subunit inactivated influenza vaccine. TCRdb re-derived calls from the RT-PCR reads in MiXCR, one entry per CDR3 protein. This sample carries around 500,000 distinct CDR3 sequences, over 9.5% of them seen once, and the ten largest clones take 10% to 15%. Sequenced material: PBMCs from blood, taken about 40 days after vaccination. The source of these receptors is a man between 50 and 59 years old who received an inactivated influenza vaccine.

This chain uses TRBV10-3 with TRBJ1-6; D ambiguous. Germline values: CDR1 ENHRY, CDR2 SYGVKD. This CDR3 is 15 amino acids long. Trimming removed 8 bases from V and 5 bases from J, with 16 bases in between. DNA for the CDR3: TGTGCCATCTCTGCGGGCAGTACCGATAATTCACCCCTCCACTTT. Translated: CAISAGSTDNSPLHF.

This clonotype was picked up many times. CDR3 coding DNA: TGTGCCAGCAGCCCTGGACAGCCGCCTGAAGAGACCCAGTACTTC. It yields the protein CASSPGQPPEETQYF. V and J are TRBV6-1 and TRBJ2-5; D possibly corresponds to TRBD1 (6 bases). V was cut by 6 bases and J by 3 bases, with 17 bases left in between. CDR1 and CDR2 (germline): MNHNS, SASEGT. The CDR3 runs to 15 residues.

The CDR3 sequence: CAKKAPDQYTEAFF. The CDR3 bases are TGTGCCAAGAAGGCGCCAGACCAGTACACTGAAGCTTTCTTT. The J gene is TRBJ1-1, the V gene TRBV6-2 or TRBV6-3; D gene uncertain. The CDR3 spans 14 residues. CDR1 and CDR2 (germline): MNHEY, SVGEGT. The V gene lost 10 bases and the J gene lost 3 bases, with 18 bases spanning the gap.

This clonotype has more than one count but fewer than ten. DNA for the CDR3: TGTGCCAGCAGCTTCGGACAGGGGTTCACAGATACGCAGTATTTT. Translated: CASSFGQGFTDTQYF. The chain couples TRBV7-2 to TRBJ2-3, with TRBD1 matching 9 bases. Germline values: CDR1 SGHTA, CDR2 FQGNSA. The CDR3 extends over 15 amino acids. V trimming: 3 bases; J trimming: 2 bases; junction bases outside the gene matches: 3.

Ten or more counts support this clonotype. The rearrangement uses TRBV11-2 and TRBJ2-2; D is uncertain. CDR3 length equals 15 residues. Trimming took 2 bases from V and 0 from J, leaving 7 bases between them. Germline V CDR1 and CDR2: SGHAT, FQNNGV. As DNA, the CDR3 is TGTGCCAGCAGCTTACGGCCCGCGAACACCGGGGAGCTGTTTTTT. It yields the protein CASSLRPANTGELFF. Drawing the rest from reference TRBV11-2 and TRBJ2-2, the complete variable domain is EAGVAQSPRYKIIEKRQSVAFWCNPISGHATLYWYQQILGQGPKLLIQFQNNGVVDDSQLPKDRFSAERLKGVDSTLKIQPAKLEDSAVYLCASSLRPANTGELFFGEGSRLTVL.